This is a list of T cell receptor beta chains from one sample in a study of OX40 agonist ivuxolimab in advanced cancers. Libraries were prepared by immunoSEQ multiplex PCR; TCRdb keeps only in-frame clonotypes and omits some of them. The sample has about 31,000 clones; 90% are singletons. Sample: CD4+ or CD8+ T cells sorted from blood, taken in a trial of the OX40 agonist ivuxolimab. These TCRs come from an adult with an advanced solid tumor such as melanoma, head and neck, liver or kidney cancer. CDR3s include the opening cysteine and the closing phenylalanine or tryptophan. The D gene is left open where the match is weak. The listing skips clone size in some rows; elsewhere it reads once, few, many or a size class.

-	TRBV27	-	TRBJ2-2	CASSLLAGLNTGELFF	TGTGCCAGCAGTTTACTGGCGGGGTTGAACACCGGGGAGCTGTTTTTT
-	TRBV7-9	-	TRBJ1-2	CASSPGTSLGYGYTF	TGTGCCAGCAGCCCCGGAACGTCTTTGGGCTATGGCTACACCTTC
-	TRBV6-6	TRBD2	TRBJ2-1	CASSYPPGLAGGEQFF	TGTGCCAGCAGTTACCCACCGGGACTAGCGGGAGGGGAGCAGTTCTTC
-	TRBV6-1	-	TRBJ2-1	CASSEANPEQFF	TGTGCCAGCAGTGAAGCCAACCCGGAGCAGTTCTTC
-	TRBV27	-	TRBJ1-2	CASSLGTPLFYYGYTF	TGTGCCAGCAGTTTAGGGACACCTCTCTTTTACTATGGCTACACCTTC
-	TRBV28	TRBD1	TRBJ1-2	CASSFRQGGRYGYTF	TGTGCCAGCAGTTTCCGACAGGGCGGGAGATATGGCTACACCTTC
-	TRBV14	TRBD1	TRBJ2-1	CASSQGTGNEQFF	TGTGCCAGCAGCCAAGGGACAGGGAATGAGCAGTTCTTC
-	TRBV5-1	-	TRBJ2-7	CASSLTRSYEQYF	TGCGCCAGCAGCTTGACTAGATCCTACGAGCAGTACTTC
-	TRBV7-6	-	TRBJ1-5	CASTGGGNQPQHF	TGTGCCAGCACCGGCGGGGGTAATCAGCCCCAGCATTTT
-	TRBV14	TRBD1	TRBJ2-7	CASSPGTDDYEQYF	TGTGCCAGCAGCCCCGGGACAGATGATTACGAGCAGTACTTC
once	TRBV28	-	TRBJ2-1	CASSASVVSPYNEQFF	TGTGCCAGCAGCGCTTCCGTAGTATCACCCTACAATGAGCAGTTCTTC
-	TRBV9	TRBD2	TRBJ2-4	CASSGTSGRNIQYF	TGTGCCAGCAGCGGCACTAGCGGGAGGAACATTCAGTACTTC
few	TRBV4-2	-	TRBJ2-5	CASSQDGLEETQYF	TGTGCCAGCAGCCAAGATGGCCTGGAAGAGACCCAGTACTTC
-	TRBV5-8	TRBD1	TRBJ1-1	CASSLAGTGSTEAFF	TGTGCCAGCAGCTTGGCCGGGACAGGTTCGACTGAAGCTTTCTTT
-	TRBV28	TRBD2	TRBJ2-2	CASSLSYGTSGRDHTGELFF	TGTGCCAGCAGTTTAAGTTACGGGACTAGCGGGAGGGATCACACCGGGGAGCTGTTTTTT
-	TRBV6-1	TRBD2	TRBJ2-1	CASSEWGGLYNEQFF	TGTGCCAGCAGTGAATGGGGGGGACTGTACAATGAGCAGTTCTTC
-	TRBV28	TRBD1	TRBJ1-4	CASGTWVGGQGASNEKLFF	TGTGCCAGCGGCACCTGGGTGGGGGGACAGGGGGCGTCTAATGAAAAACTGTTTTTT
-	TRBV19	-	TRBJ2-5	CASTGEETQYF	TGTGCCAGTACAGGAGAAGAGACCCAGTACTTC
-	TRBV7-2	-	TRBJ2-5	CASSPGTDSWETQYF	TGTGCCAGCAGCCCGGGGACGGACTCTTGGGAGACCCAGTACTTC
once	TRBV7-9	-	TRBJ2-1	CASSSQLAGEQFF	TGTGCCAGCAGCTCCCAACTAGCCGGCGAGCAGTTCTTC
-	TRBV27	TRBD1	TRBJ1-2	CASSHPTGGRPYGYTF	TGTGCCAGCAGTCACCCGACAGGGGGGAGGCCCTATGGCTACACCTTC
few	TRBV5-5	-	TRBJ2-7	CASSLVLYEQYF	TGTGCCAGCAGCTTGGTCCTGTACGAGCAGTACTTC
-	TRBV11-2	-	TRBJ2-7	CASSLGVYEQYF	TGTGCCAGCAGCTTAGGAGTCTACGAGCAGTACTTC
-	TRBV5-4	-	TRBJ2-7	CASSRGGEQYF	TGTGCCAGCAGCAGGGGGGGTGAGCAGTACTTC
-	TRBV7-6	TRBD1	TRBJ1-5	CASSRTGAGQPQHF	TGTGCCAGCAGCCGGACAGGGGCAGGTCAGCCCCAGCATTTT
-	TRBV7-9	TRBD1	TRBJ1-6	CASRADRESPLHF	TGTGCCAGCAGGGCTGACAGGGAATCACCCCTCCACTTT
-	TRBV5-1	-	TRBJ2-7	CASSLGGYEQYF	TGCGCCAGCAGCTTGGGAGGATACGAGCAGTACTTC
-	TRBV25-1	-	TRBJ2-3	CASSPGRSSTDTQYF	TGTGCCAGCAGTCCGGGACGGTCTAGCACAGATACGCAGTATTTT
-	TRBV6-1	-	TRBJ2-7	CASSEDRGQSSYEQYF	TGTGCCAGCAGTGAGGATCGGGGGCAGAGCTCCTACGAGCAGTACTTC
-	TRBV4-1	TRBD1	TRBJ1-5	CASSQDDRAYSNQPQHF	TGCGCCAGCAGCCAGGATGACAGGGCTTATAGCAATCAGCCCCAGCATTTT
-	TRBV2	TRBD1	TRBJ2-7	CATDRGVGEQYF	TGTGCCACGGACAGGGGGGTGGGAGAGCAGTACTTC
-	TRBV5-6	-	TRBJ2-7	CASSLGDEQYF	TGTGCCAGCAGCCTCGGCGACGAGCAGTACTTC
-	TRBV5-4	-	TRBJ2-7	CASSPGVSNYEQYF	TGTGCCAGCAGCCCGGGGGTTAGTAACTACGAGCAGTACTTC
-	TRBV5-1	TRBD2	TRBJ2-3	CASSRSRTSGTDTQYF	TGCGCCAGCAGCCGCAGCAGGACTAGCGGCACAGATACGCAGTATTTT
-	TRBV28	-	TRBJ2-7	CASSLGVPIYEQYF	TGTGCCAGCAGTTTAGGAGTCCCTATTTACGAGCAGTACTTC
-	TRBV6-1	-	TRBJ1-5	CASRDSPDSNQPQHF	TGTGCCAGCAGGGACTCCCCCGACAGCAATCAGCCCCAGCATTTT
-	TRBV2	-	TRBJ2-7	CASSVVQRAYEQYF	TGTGCCAGCAGTGTGGTCCAGCGGGCCTACGAGCAGTACTTC
-	TRBV19	-	TRBJ2-1	CASSTGFQVDNEQFF	TGTGCCAGTAGTACGGGATTTCAGGTGGACAATGAGCAGTTCTTC
-	TRBV27	-	TRBJ2-2	CASSLFGEELFF	TGTGCCAGCAGTTTATTTGGGGAGGAGCTGTTTTTT
-	TRBV27	TRBD1	TRBJ2-1	CASSLAAGGLSYNEQFF	TGTGCCAGCAGTTTAGCGGCAGGGGGTTTGTCCTACAATGAGCAGTTCTTC
-	TRBV6-5	-	TRBJ2-1	CASSYSEGNGEQFF	TGTGCCAGCAGTTACTCAGAAGGGAACGGTGAGCAGTTCTTC
-	TRBV27	-	TRBJ2-2	CASSPGTGELFF	TGTGCCAGCAGTCCGGGGACCGGGGAGCTGTTTTTT
few	TRBV27	-	TRBJ2-2	CASSILGANTGELFF	TGTGCCAGCAGTATCCTAGGGGCGAACACCGGGGAGCTGTTTTTT
-	TRBV19	-	TRBJ1-4	CASSMSTSEKLFF	TGTGCCAGTAGTATGTCGACAAGTGAAAAACTGTTTTTT
once	TRBV27	TRBD2	TRBJ2-3	CASSHTSGVSTDTQYF	TGTGCCAGCAGTCACACTAGCGGGGTGAGCACAGATACGCAGTATTTT
-	TRBV11-2	-	TRBJ2-5	CASSLGPYQETQYF	TGTGCCAGCAGCTTAGGCCCCTACCAAGAGACCCAGTACTTC
once	TRBV29-1	-	TRBJ2-1	CSVVGTYNEQFF	TGCAGCGTTGTAGGGACATACAATGAGCAGTTCTTC
-	TRBV4-2	-	TRBJ1-3	CASSQEWGPSLGNTIYF	TGTGCCAGCAGCCAAGAATGGGGACCATCCTTAGGAAACACCATATATTTT
-	TRBV4-3	-	TRBJ2-2	CASSQKAVNTGELFF	TGCGCCAGCAGCCAAAAGGCGGTAAACACCGGGGAGCTGTTTTTT
-	TRBV6-6	-	TRBJ2-3	CASSYSEAAPDTQYF	TGTGCCAGCAGTTACTCGGAGGCAGCGCCAGATACGCAGTATTTT
-	TRBV9	-	TRBJ2-6	CASAPTGSLSGANVLTF	TGTGCCAGCGCTCCGACAGGTTCCCTCTCTGGGGCCAACGTCCTGACTTTC
-	TRBV2	-	TRBJ1-3	CASTPRNTIYF	TGTGCCAGCACTCCCCGGAACACCATATATTTT
-	TRBV7-9	-	TRBJ2-3	CASSLATDTQYF	TGTGCCAGCAGCTTAGCGACAGATACGCAGTATTTT
-	TRBV19	TRBD2	TRBJ2-7	CASSILAGNSYEQYF	TGTGCCAGTAGTATTCTAGCGGGGAACTCCTACGAGCAGTACTTC
-	TRBV9	-	TRBJ2-2	CASSPRTGELFF	TGTGCCAGCAGCCCCCGGACCGGGGAGCTGTTTTTT
-	TRBV14	-	TRBJ2-7	CASSQAGGLGKYEQYF	TGTGCCAGCAGCCAAGCAGGAGGGCTGGGCAAGTACGAGCAGTACTTC
-	TRBV2	-	TRBJ2-3	CASSGLSLSTDTQYF	TGTGCCAGCAGCGGACTGAGCCTTAGCACAGATACGCAGTATTTT
-	TRBV2	-	TRBJ2-1	CASSDGISDNEQFF	TGTGCCAGCAGTGACGGGATCTCCGACAATGAGCAGTTCTTC
-	TRBV28	TRBD2	TRBJ2-7	CASSDLAGVHYEQYF	TGTGCCAGCAGTGATCTAGCGGGAGTTCACTACGAGCAGTACTTC